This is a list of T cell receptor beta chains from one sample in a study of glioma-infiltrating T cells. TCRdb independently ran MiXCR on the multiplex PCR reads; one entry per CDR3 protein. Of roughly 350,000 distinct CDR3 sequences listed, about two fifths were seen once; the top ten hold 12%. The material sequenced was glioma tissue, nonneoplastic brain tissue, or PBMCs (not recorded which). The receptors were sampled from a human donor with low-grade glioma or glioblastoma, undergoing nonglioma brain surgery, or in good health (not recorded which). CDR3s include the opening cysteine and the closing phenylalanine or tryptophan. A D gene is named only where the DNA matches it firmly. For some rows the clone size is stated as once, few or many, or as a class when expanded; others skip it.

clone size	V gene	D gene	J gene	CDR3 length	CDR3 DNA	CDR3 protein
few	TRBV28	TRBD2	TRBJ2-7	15	TGTGCCAGCCTAACTAGCGGGAGGTCTTCGTACGAGCAGTACTTC	CASLTSGRSSYEQYF
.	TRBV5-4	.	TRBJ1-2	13	TGTGCCAGCAGCCGAGATTACTCCTATGGCTACACCTTC	CASSRDYSYGYTF
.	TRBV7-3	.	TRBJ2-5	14	TGTGCCAGCAGCTGGAAAGGTCAAGAAGAGACCCAGTACTTC	CASSWKGQEETQYF
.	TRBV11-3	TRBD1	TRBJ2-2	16	TGTGCCAGCAGCCCAGATGACAGGGGGCTCACCGGGGAGCTGTTTTTT	CASSPDDRGLTGELFF
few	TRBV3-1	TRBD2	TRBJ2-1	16	TGTGCCAGCAGCCGTCTAGCGGGAGGGCCAGGGAATGAGCAGTTCTTC	CASSRLAGGPGNEQFF
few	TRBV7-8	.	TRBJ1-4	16	TGTGCCAGCAGCTTAGCGCTCTGGGAGTTAGGTGAAAAACTGTTTTTT	CASSLALWELGEKLFF
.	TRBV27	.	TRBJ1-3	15	TGTGCCAGCGGTCCCGTTCCCCCCCCTGGAAACACCATATATTTT	CASGPVPPPGNTIYF
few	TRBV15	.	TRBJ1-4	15	TGTGCCACCAGCAGAGAGGACGGTGCTAATGAAAAACTGTTTTTT	CATSREDGANEKLFF
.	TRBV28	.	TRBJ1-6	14	TGTGCCAGCAGTTTAAGCACAGGGAGTTCACCCCTCCACTTT	CASSLSTGSSPLHF
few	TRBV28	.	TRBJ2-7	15	TGTGCTAGCAGATCACCCGGCGGAGGGTCCTACGAGCAGTACTTC	CASRSPGGGSYEQYF
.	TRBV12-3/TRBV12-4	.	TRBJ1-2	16	TGTGCCAGCACCCTGGGTGGGCCCCCCGGCGGCTATGGCTACACCTTC	CASTLGGPPGGYGYTF
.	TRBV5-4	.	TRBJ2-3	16	TGTGCCAGCAGCCCACCTCCCTGGGACGTCACAGATACGCAGTATTTT	CASSPPPWDVTDTQYF
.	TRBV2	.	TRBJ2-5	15	TGTGCCAGCAGTGAAGGAGCAACTGTACAAGAGACCCAGTACTTC	CASSEGATVQETQYF
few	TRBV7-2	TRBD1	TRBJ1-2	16	TGTGCCAGCAGCTCCCGGGACAGCATAGCTAACTATGGCTACACCTTC	CASSSRDSIANYGYTF
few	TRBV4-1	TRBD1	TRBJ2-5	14	TGCGCCAGCAGCCGAGAAGACAGGGGAGAGACCCAGTACTTC	CASSREDRGETQYF
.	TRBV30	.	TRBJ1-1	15	TGTGCCTGGAGTGACCCAGGGACGGCGAACACTGAAGCTTTCTTT	CAWSDPGTANTEAFF
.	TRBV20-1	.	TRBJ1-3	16	TGCAGTGCTAGAGATAATACGAGGGGTGTAGGAAACACCATATATTTT	CSARDNTRGVGNTIYF
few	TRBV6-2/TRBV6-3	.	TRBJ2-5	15	TGTGCCAGCAGTTACTCTACTAGCCTTGTGGAGACCCAGTACTTC	CASSYSTSLVETQYF
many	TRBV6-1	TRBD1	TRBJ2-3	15	TGTGCCAGCAGTTTACAGGGGCCATTTGCAGATACGCAGTATTTT	CASSLQGPFADTQYF
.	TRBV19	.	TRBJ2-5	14	TGTGCCAACATTGGGTCGCAGGGCCAAGAGACCCAGTACTTC	CANIGSQGQETQYF
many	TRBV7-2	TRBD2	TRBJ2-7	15	TGTGCCAGCACCCCGGGGCTAGCGGGATCCTACGAGCAGTACTTC	CASTPGLAGSYEQYF
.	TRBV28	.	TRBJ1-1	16	TGTGCCAGCAGCCAAGCAGGACAGCCTATAAACACTGAAGCTTTCTTT	CASSQAGQPINTEAFF
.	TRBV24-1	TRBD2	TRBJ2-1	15	TGTGCCACCAGTGGGCGGGAGAGTAGGGGCAATGAGCAGTTCTTC	CATSGRESRGNEQFF
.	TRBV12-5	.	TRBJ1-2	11	TGTGCTAGTGGTTTATACTATGGCTACACCTTC	CASGLYYGYTF
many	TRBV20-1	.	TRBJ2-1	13	TGCAGTGCTAGTGCAGGTCACTACAATGAGCAGTTCTTC	CSASAGHYNEQFF
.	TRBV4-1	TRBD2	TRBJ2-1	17	TGCGCCAGCAGCCAAGTTTATTCCTTGGGACTAGCGGGGGAGCAGTTCTTC	CASSQVYSLGLAGEQFF
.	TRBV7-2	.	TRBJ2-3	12	TGTGCCAGCAGCTTAGGGGCGGGAACGCAGTATTTT	CASSLGAGTQYF
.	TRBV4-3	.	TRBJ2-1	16	TGCGCCAGCAGCCAACCTACTGACGGGAGTTACAATGAGCAGTTCTTC	CASSQPTDGSYNEQFF
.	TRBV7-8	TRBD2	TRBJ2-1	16	TGTGCCAGCACTGAAATACGGGGGGGCTCCTACGATGAGCAGTTCTTC	CASTEIRGGSYDEQFF
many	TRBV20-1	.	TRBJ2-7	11	TGCAGTGCTAGAGTCGGTTACGAGCAGTACTTC	CSARVGYEQYF
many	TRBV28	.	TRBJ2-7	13	TGTGCCAGCGGAGCAGGCATCTCCTACGAGCAGTACTTC	CASGAGISYEQYF
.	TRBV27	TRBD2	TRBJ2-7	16	TGTGCCAGCAGTTTATATGGACTAGTGGCCTCCTACGAGCAGTACTTC	CASSLYGLVASYEQYF
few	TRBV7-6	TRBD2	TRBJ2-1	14	TGTGCCCTAGAAGAGCGGGAAGTGTTGAATGAGCAGTTCTTC	CALEEREVLNEQFF
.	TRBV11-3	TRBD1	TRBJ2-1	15	TGTGCCAGCAGCCCCGGGACAGGGGGTTGGAATGAGCAGTTCTTC	CASSPGTGGWNEQFF